The TCR beta chain under discussion was sequenced for a study of a mutant IDH1 vaccine in newly diagnosed glioma. CDR3 size: 13 residues. The V and J ends lost 2 bases and 0 bases respectively, with 5 bases between them. Germline V CDR1 and CDR2: MNHEY, SMNVEV (reference sequence). Concerning this clone: The target antigen is unknown.

Time point specified: week 11, during vaccination. Doses consisted of 300 ug of mutant IDH1 20-mer peptide each, paired with topical imiquimod. The protocol was immunoSEQ multiplex PCR, while the TCRdb copy is restricted to in-frame clones and leaves out a portion. The sample contains 40,000 or so clones, less than 90% of which appear only once. Material: PBMCs, obtained from a glioma patient whose treatment included an IDH1 peptide vaccine. This chain joins TRBV27 and TRBJ2-7; D gene unclear. The sequence was obtained from a man aged 40-50 years with glioma. The CDR3 region is CASSLGPSYEQYF. CDR3 coding DNA: TGTGCCAGCAGTTTAGGACCCTCCTACGAGCAGTACTTC.